The entry that follows covers one TCR beta chain sequence. Its antigen is currently unknown. A clone one base away is much larger, so this may be a read error. The CDR3 is 14 residues long. The V and J ends lost 5 bases and 4 bases respectively, with 14 bases between them. Germline V gene lookup returns CDR1 SGHTA and CDR2 FQGNSA. MiXCR, applied by TCRdb to the 5' RACE reads, yields one record per CDR3 protein. The data hold a few hundred thousand distinct CDR3 sequences, with about 4% observed a single time. The sample comes from a study of T cells after yellow fever vaccination. Study-wide results and caveats: The booster saw the reappearance of most primary-vaccination clones (approximately 96% CD4, around 90% CD8). Abundant contaminating clonotypes from the bulk population could appear in FACS-sorted repertoires.

The clonotype was recovered from a young man who received the YFV17D yellow fever vaccine. Sequences were derived from PBMCs, sampled 5 days after the yellow fever booster vaccination. V usage is TRBV7-2 and J usage is TRBJ2-5; D not certain. The CDR3 loop is CASSPLGIRETQYF. CDR3 nucleotide sequence: TGTGCCAGCAGCCCATTGGGGATACGAGAGACCCAGTACTTC.